The entry below describes one TCR beta chain. The germline CDR1 and CDR2 sequences are SGHTA and FQGNSA. This CDR3 contains 13 residues. The V and J ends lost 0 bases and 7 bases respectively, with 10 bases between them. The sample originates from a study of blood T cells in healthy people across ages. A second about 7 to 11 cycle PCR used barcoded and J-beta primers. TCRdb passed the 5' RACE reads through MiXCR, listing each CDR3 protein once. This table holds roughly 560,000 distinct CDR3 sequences, approximately 25% found once. This same sample was also part of a study on T cells of mothers and their children.

V and J are TRBV7-2 and TRBJ2-7; possible D gene TRBD2, 5 bases. The TCR comes from a boy aged 5 to 17 in good health. Sequencing input: blood. The CDR3, as DNA: TGTGCCAGCAGCTTAGCTTCCCGGGATGAGCAGTACTTC. Translation gives CASSLASRDEQYF.